The TCR beta chain described here comes from a study of regulatory T cells in long-lasting Graves disease. Turning to the study itself: Newly diagnosed Graves' patients had under 3 months of antithyroid drugs.

The V end was cut by 0 bases, the J end by 3 bases, with 9 bases between. Germline assignment: CDR1 DFQATT and CDR2 SNEGSKA (reference sequence). The CDR3 has 14 amino acids. Regarding the study as a whole: New patients shared roughly 960 public clonotypes, and persistent patients shared more, with 2,741.

For TCR beta, libraries came from iRepertoire HTBI primers and Arm-PCR of CDR3 regions. TCRdb re-called the multiplex PCR reads through MiXCR, storing one row per CDR3 protein. The sample lists about 540,000 distinct CDR3 sequences, approximately 12% seen once, with 8.5% to 10% in the top ten. Time point described: newly diagnosed GD, antithyroid drugs for less than 3 months. The authors made the TCR library using RNA they extracted from PBMCs. The table lists this clonotype with many counts. Its antigen is as yet unknown. The same sample was also used in a study of T cells in Graves' hyperthyroidism and ophthalmopathy. That source reports: Among thyroid clonotypes expanded above 0.001, most also appeared in blood. Ophthalmopathy was separated from stable hyperthyroidism by a 13 V-J model.

The chain couples TRBV20-1 to TRBJ2-1, with D possibly matching TRBD1 (6 bases). The source is a man younger than 45 with Graves disease. The starting material was peripheral blood mononuclear cells (PBMCs), obtained at new diagnosis, from a patient treated with antithyroid drugs. CDR3 DNA sequence: TGCAGTGCTAGAGATAGGGGGTACTACAATGAGCAGTTCTTC. Amino acid sequence: CSARDRGYYNEQFF.